This TCR beta chain was retrieved from a study of shared clonotypes between healthy human individuals. CD45RO-negative, CCR7-positively selected cells formed the naive CD8 fraction, excluding terminally differentiated effector memory CD45RA+ cells. Over several immunoSEQ plates, each subset's genomic DNA was distributed in even portions. The table came from immunoSEQ multiplex PCR; TCRdb's copy has only in-frame clones and leaves some out. The sample consists of about 2.2 million clones, about 93% of them appearing once. The CDR3 has 16 residues. Trimming left V 1 base short and J 2 bases short, with 15 bases between. The germline CDR1 and CDR2 sequences are SEHNR and FQNEAQ (reference sequence).

Sequenced material: naive CD8+ T cells from PBMCs. This sequence originates from a man in his late teens or twenties in good health. Some clones in this sample may be carry-over from other donors' samples. The chain links TRBV7-9 to TRBJ2-7, with D possibly matching TRBD1 (5 bases). The CDR3 region is CASSLGVRVSAYEQYF. CDR3 DNA: TGTGCCAGCAGCTTAGGGGTCAGGGTAAGCGCCTACGAGCAGTACTTC.